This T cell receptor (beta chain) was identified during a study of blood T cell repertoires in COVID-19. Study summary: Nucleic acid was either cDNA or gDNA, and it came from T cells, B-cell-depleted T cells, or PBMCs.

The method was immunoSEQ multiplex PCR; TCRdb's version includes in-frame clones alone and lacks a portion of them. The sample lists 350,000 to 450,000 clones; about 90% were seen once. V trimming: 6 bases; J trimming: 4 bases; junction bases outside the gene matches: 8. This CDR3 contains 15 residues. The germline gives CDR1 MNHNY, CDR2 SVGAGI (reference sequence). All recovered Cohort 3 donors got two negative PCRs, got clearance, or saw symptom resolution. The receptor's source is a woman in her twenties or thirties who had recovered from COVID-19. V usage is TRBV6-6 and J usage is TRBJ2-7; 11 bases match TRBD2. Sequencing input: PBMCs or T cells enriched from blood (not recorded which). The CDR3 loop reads CASSPDLAGGYEQYF. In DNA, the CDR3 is TGTGCCAGCAGCCCAGACCTAGCGGGAGGTTACGAGCAGTACTTC.